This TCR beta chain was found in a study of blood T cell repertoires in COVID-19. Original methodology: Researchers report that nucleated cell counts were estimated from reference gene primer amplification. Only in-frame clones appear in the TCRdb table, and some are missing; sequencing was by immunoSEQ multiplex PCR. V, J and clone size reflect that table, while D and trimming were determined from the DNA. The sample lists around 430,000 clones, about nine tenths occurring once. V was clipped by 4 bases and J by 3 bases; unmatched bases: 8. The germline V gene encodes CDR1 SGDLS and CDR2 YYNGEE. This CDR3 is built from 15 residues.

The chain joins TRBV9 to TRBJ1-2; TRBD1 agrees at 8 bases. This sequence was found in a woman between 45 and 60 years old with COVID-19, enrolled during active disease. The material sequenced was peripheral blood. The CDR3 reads CASSPGAGGDYGYTF. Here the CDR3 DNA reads TGTGCCAGCAGCCCGGGGGCAGGGGGCGACTATGGCTACACCTTC. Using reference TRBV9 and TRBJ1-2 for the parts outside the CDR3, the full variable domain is DSGVTQTPKHLITATGQRVTLRCSPRSGDLSVYWYQQSLDQGLQFLIQYYNGEERAKGNILERFSAQQFPDLHSELNLSSLELGDSALYFCASSPGAGGDYGYTFGSGTRLTVV.